This T cell receptor beta chain is from a study of blood T cell repertoires in COVID-19. Study details: The United States, Italy and Spain provided the acute and convalescent COVID-19 samples. T cells, B-cell-depleted T cells, or PBMCs provided the cDNA or gDNA that served as material.

The CDR3 sequence is 15 residues long. Between the trimmed V and J ends, which lost 0 bases and 7 bases, there was a span of 13 bases. CDR1 is KGHSH and CDR2 is LQKENI in the germline V gene. As handled by the study authors: Estimated nucleated cell counts came from reference gene primer amplification. TCRdb keeps only in-frame clones here, not all; method: immunoSEQ multiplex PCR. Clonal size and the V and J genes are those of that table, whereas D and trimming came from the DNA. This sample has about 120,000 clones, with roughly 75% found just once. The V and J genes are TRBV18 and TRBJ2-1; tentative D call: TRBD1 (6 bases). The receptor was isolated from a man aged 55 to 70 with active or convalescent COVID-19. Sequences were obtained from peripheral blood. CDR3 in amino acids: CASSPPVGQFNEQFF. The CDR3 region has the DNA TGTGCCAGCTCACCACCGGTAGGACAGTTTAATGAGCAGTTCTTC. Combining the CDR3 with reference TRBV18 and TRBJ2-1 gives the whole variable domain NAGVMQNPRHLVRRRGQEARLRCSPMKGHSHVYWYRQLPEEGLKFMVYLQKENIIDESGMPKERFSAEFPKEGPSILRIQQVVRGDSAAYFCASSPPVGQFNEQFFGPGTRLTVL.